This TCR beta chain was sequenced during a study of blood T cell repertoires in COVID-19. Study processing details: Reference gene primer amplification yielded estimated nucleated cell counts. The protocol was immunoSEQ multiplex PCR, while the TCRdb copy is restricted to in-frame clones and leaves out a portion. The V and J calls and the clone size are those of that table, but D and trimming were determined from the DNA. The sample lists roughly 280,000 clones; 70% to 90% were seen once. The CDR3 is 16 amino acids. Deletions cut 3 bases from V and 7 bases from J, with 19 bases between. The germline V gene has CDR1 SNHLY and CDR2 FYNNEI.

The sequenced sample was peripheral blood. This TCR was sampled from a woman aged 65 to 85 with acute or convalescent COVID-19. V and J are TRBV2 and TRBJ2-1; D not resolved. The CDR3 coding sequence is TGTGCCAGCAGTGACCCCGGCAAAGGCGGCATTAATGAGCAGTTCTTC. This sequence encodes CASSDPGKGGINEQFF.